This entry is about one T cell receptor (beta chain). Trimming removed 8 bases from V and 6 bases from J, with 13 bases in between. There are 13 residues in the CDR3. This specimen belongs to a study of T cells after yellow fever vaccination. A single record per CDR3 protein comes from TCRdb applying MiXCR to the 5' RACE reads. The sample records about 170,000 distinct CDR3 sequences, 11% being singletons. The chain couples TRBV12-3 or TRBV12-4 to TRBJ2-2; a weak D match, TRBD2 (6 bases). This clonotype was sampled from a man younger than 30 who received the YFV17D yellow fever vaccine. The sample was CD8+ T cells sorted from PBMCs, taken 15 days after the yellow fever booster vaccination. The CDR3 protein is CASRPPGAGELFF. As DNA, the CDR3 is TGTGCCAGCCGTCCGCCGGGGGCCGGGGAGCTGTTTTTT.